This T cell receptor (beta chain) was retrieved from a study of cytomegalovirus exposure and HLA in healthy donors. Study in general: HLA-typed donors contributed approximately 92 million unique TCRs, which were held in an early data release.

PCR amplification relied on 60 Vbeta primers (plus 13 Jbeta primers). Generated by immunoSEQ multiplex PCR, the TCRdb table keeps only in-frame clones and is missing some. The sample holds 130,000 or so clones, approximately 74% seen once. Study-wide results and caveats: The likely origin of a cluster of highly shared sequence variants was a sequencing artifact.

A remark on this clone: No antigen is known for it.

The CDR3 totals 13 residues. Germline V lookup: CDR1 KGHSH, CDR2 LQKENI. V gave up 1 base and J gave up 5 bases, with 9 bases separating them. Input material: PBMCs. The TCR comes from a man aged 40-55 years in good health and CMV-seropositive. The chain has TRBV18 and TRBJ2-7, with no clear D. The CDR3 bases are TGTGCCAGCTCACCACGCAGTCCCGACGAGCAGTACTTC. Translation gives CASSPRSPDEQYF.